This is a list of T cell receptor beta chains from one sample in a study of CD8 T cells in Susac syndrome. TCRdb re-called the immunoSEQ multiplex PCR reads with MiXCR, one entry per CDR3 protein. The sample holds more than 55,000 distinct CDR3 sequences, approximately 95% seen once. The material sequenced was CD8+ T cells from PBMCs. These receptors were collected from a human donor in good health. Each CDR3 is given with its conserved first and last residue. The D gene is left open where the match is weak. Not all rows give a size; the values are once, few, many and, for expanded clones, a class.

TRBV30	.	TRBJ2-2	.	CAWAQVRAGELFF	TGTGCCTGGGCCCAAGTTAGAGCCGGGGAGCTGTTTTTT
TRBV7-9	.	TRBJ2-5	.	CASRSGQLETQYF	TGTGCCAGCAGAAGCGGGCAGTTAGAGACCCAGTACTTC
TRBV7-9	.	TRBJ1-2	.	CASRPGESGFYGYTF	TGTGCCAGCAGACCCGGGGAGAGTGGCTTCTATGGCTACACCTTC
TRBV20-1	.	TRBJ1-2	TRBD1	CSARDRGLRYGYTF	TGCAGTGCCAGGGACAGGGGGCTCCGGTATGGCTACACCTTC
TRBV5-4	.	TRBJ2-5	TRBD2	CASSGLAGEETQYF	TGTGCCAGCAGCGGACTAGCGGGAGAGGAGACCCAGTACTTC
TRBV10-3	.	TRBJ2-7	.	CAITDDRTYEQYF	TGTGCCATCACCGATGACAGAACCTACGAGCAGTACTTC
TRBV7-2	.	TRBJ2-5	.	CASSLSLTSQETQYF	TGTGCCAGCAGCTTAAGCCTCACCTCCCAAGAGACCCAGTACTTC
TRBV7-9	.	TRBJ1-5	.	CASSLGSQPQHF	TGTGCCAGCAGCCTGGGAAGCCAGCCCCAGCATTTT
TRBV19	.	TRBJ1-1	.	CASSIDGGTEAFF	TGTGCCAGTAGTATAGACGGTGGCACTGAAGCTTTCTTT
TRBV7-3	few	TRBJ2-1	.	CASSLDGYNEQFF	TGTGCCAGCAGCTTGGACGGCTACAATGAGCAGTTCTTC
TRBV7-9	.	TRBJ1-2	.	CASTPPFDYGYTF	TGTGCCAGCACACCCCCCTTCGACTATGGCTACACCTTC
TRBV4-1	.	TRBJ1-4	.	CASSQDKRATNEKLFF	TGCGCCAGCAGCCAAGATAAAAGGGCCACTAATGAAAAACTGTTTTTT
TRBV29-1	.	TRBJ1-2	TRBD1	CSAPGTGGGNYGYTF	TGCAGCGCCCCCGGGACAGGGGGCGGGAACTATGGCTACACCTTC
TRBV28	.	TRBJ2-5	.	CASSPPGPSTLRGDQYF	TGTGCCAGCAGTCCCCCCGGACCGTCAACCCTTCGCGGGGACCAGTACTTC
TRBV28	.	TRBJ2-3	TRBD1	CASSADRVTDTQYF	TGTGCCAGCAGTGCCGACAGGGTTACAGATACGCAGTATTTT
TRBV12-3/TRBV12-4	.	TRBJ1-2	.	CASTLRAPNYGYTF	TGTGCCAGCACCCTTAGGGCACCAAACTATGGCTACACCTTC
TRBV12-3/TRBV12-4	.	TRBJ2-1	TRBD2	CASSFLAGKPYNEQFF	TGTGCCAGCAGTTTTTTAGCGGGGAAACCCTACAATGAGCAGTTCTTC